This T cell receptor (beta chain) comes out of a study of OX40 agonist ivuxolimab in advanced cancers. The assay was immunoSEQ multiplex PCR, and TCRdb's table has in-frame clones only and misses some. The table lists 100,000 to 150,000 clones, just over 90% of them singletons. This clone came up once. Trimming stripped 3 bases from V and 0 bases from J, with 9 bases between. The CDR3 extends over 15 amino acids. Germline CDR1 reads MGHDK; CDR2 reads SYGVNS. The source material was CD4+ or CD8+ T cells sorted from blood, sampled in a trial of the OX40 agonist ivuxolimab. The clonotype originates from an adult with an advanced solid tumor such as melanoma, head and neck, liver or kidney cancer. The chain links TRBV25-1 to TRBJ1-3; TRBD1 might be the D (5 bases). CDR3 DNA: TGTGCCAGCAGTGAGGGACGGTTCTCTGGAAACACCATATATTTT. This sequence encodes CASSEGRFSGNTIYF.